Following are 9 T cell receptor beta chains from one sample sequenced in a study of beta chain features in type 1 diabetes. The antigens for these receptors are not known. Sequenced material consisted of expressed TCRB transcripts (all of the isolated RNA was reverse transcribed). Only in-frame clones appear in the TCRdb table, and some are missing; sequencing was by immunoSEQ multiplex PCR. This table has approximately 730,000 clones, 13% appearing once. Broader study findings: Type 1 diabetes patients had TCRB CDR3s that were shorter (moderately but significantly so) in all four CD4+ subsets.

Specimen: naive CD4+ T cells from blood. Source of these receptors: a young man with type 1 diabetes.

This clone was observed a handful of times. The V call is TRBV18, the J call TRBJ1-1; D gene uncertain. Trimming took 3 bases from V and 3 from J, leaving 14 bases between them. Germline CDR1 KGHSH, CDR2 LQKENI. This CDR3 region has 15 residues. The CDR3 protein is CASSPADGRDTEAFF. CDR3 DNA: TGTGCCAGCTCACCCGCTGACGGGCGGGACACTGAAGCTTTCTTT.

The chain is built from TRBV19 and TRBJ2-4, with D perhaps matching TRBD2 (6 bases). The length of the CDR3 is 14 residues. V was clipped by 5 bases and J by 3 bases, with 11 bases between them. Germline CDR1 is LNHDA and CDR2 is SQIVND (reference sequence). The chain's CDR3 is CASSPSGSKNIQYF. In nucleotides, the CDR3 is TGTGCCAGTAGTCCCTCCGGGAGCAAAAACATTCAGTACTTC.

A few counts support this clone. In nucleotides, the CDR3 is TGCGCCAGCAGCCAAGAGGGACAGGGTATTGGTACGCAGTATTTT. Encoded protein: CASSQEGQGIGTQYF. V is TRBV4-1 and J is TRBJ2-3; 9 bases match TRBD1. This CDR3 has 15 amino acids. Germline CDR1 is MGHRA and CDR2 is YSYEKL. After removal of 0 bases from V and 8 bases from J, the junction contained 6 bases not matched to a gene.

The genes are TRBV6-5 and TRBJ1-5, with D tentatively TRBD1 (5 bases). The CDR3 runs 15 residues. Per the germline V gene, CDR1 is MNHEY and CDR2 is SVGAGI. V was pared by 0 bases and J by 7 bases, with 13 bases between. CDR3 in amino acids: CASSYSRVGAQPQHF. In DNA form, the CDR3 reads TGTGCCAGCAGTTACTCTAGGGTAGGGGCCCAGCCCCAGCATTTT.

This clone was observed a few times. V usage is TRBV10-2 and J usage is TRBJ1-3, with D maybe TRBD1 (5 bases). Germline loops: CDR1 WSHSY, CDR2 SAAADI. The CDR3 extends over 15 amino acids. V was shortened by 1 base and J by 4 bases, with 11 bases between the two germline ends. For the CDR3, the DNA is TGCGCCAGCAGTGAGTGGGGACCGACCGGAAACACCATATATTTT. Translation: CASSEWGPTGNTIYF.

This clone was recorded a few times. The chain couples TRBV30 to TRBJ1-1, with 9 bases lining up with TRBD1. There are 16 residues in the CDR3. The junction had 8 bases not matched to a gene; V was cut back by 3 bases and J by 0 bases. Germline V gene lookup returns CDR1 GTSNPN and CDR2 SVGIG (reference sequence). CDR3: CAWRPGQGWMNTEAFF. In nucleotides, the CDR3 is TGTGCCTGGAGGCCGGGACAGGGTTGGATGAACACTGAAGCTTTCTTT.

The chain employs TRBV4-2 and TRBJ2-1; 11 bases match TRBD2. The length of the CDR3 is 17 residues. After removal of 4 bases from V and 5 bases from J, the junction contained 10 bases not matched to a gene. Germline CDR1 LGHNA, CDR2 YNFKEQ. CDR3 bases: TGTGCCAGCAGCCGAAGCTGGACTAGCGGGCTTCACAATGAGCAGTTCTTC. Its protein product is CASSRSWTSGLHNEQFF.

This clone was counted a few times. This rearrangement joins TRBV19 to TRBJ2-1; no clear D gene. CDR1 and CDR2 from the germline V gene are LNHDA and SQIVND (reference sequence). V lost 2 bases, J lost 10 bases, and 6 bases lay in between. The CDR3 runs 11 residues. CDR3 DNA sequence: TGTGCCAGTAGTATAATGAGGGAGCAGTTCTTC. Protein sequence: CASSIMREQFF. Full variable domain (remainder filled in from reference TRBV19 and TRBJ2-1): DGGITQSPKYLFRKEGQNVTLSCEQNLNHDAMYWYRQDPGQGLRLIYYSQIVNDFQKGDIAEGYSVSREKKESFPLTVTSAQKNPTAFYLCASSIMREQFFGPGTRLTVL.

This clone came up a few times. The CDR3 loop is CASSYSGGRAYEQYF. CDR3 DNA: TGTGCCAGCAGTTACTCTGGCGGGCGGGCCTACGAGCAGTACTTC. The chain carries TRBV6-5 and TRBJ2-7, with D maybe TRBD2 (5 bases). Germline V gene lookup returns CDR1 MNHEY and CDR2 SVGAGI. V was shortened by 0 bases and J by 2 bases, with 11 bases between the two germline ends. The CDR3 sequence is 15 residues long.